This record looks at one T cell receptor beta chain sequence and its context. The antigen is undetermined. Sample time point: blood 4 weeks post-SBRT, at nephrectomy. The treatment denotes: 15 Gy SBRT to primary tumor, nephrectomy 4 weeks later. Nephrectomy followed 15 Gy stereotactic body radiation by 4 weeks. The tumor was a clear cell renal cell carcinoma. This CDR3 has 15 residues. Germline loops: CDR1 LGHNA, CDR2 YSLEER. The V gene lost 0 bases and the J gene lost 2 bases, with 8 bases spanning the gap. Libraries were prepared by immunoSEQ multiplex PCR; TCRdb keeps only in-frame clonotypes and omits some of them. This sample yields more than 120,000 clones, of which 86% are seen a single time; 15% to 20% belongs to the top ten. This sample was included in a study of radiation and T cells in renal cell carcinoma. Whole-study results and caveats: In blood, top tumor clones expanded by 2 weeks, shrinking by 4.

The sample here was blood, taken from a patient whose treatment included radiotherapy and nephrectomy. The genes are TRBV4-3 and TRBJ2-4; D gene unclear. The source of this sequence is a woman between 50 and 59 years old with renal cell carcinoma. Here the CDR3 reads CASSQEKLTKNIQYF. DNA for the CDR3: TGCGCCAGCAGCCAAGAAAAGTTAACCAAAAACATTCAGTACTTC.